These T cell receptor beta chains were read from a single sample in a study of T cells after yellow fever vaccination. Each CDR3 protein is one row after TCRdb ran MiXCR on the 5' RACE reads. The table has approximately 510,000 distinct CDR3 sequences, just over 20% seen once. Sequences were derived from PBMCs, sampled 20 to 25 days after the first yellow fever vaccination. These receptors were collected from a young man who received the YFV17D yellow fever vaccine. Each CDR3 is given with its conserved first and last residue. The D gene is left open where the match is weak. Not all rows give a size; the values are once, few, many and, for expanded clones, a class.

d_gene | j_gene | len | v_gene | abundance | CDR3nt | CDR3aa
- | TRBJ2-2 | 16 | TRBV7-2 | many | TGTGCCAGCAGCCTGGCTATGCTGCCGAACACCGGGGAGCTGTTTTTT | CASSLAMLPNTGELFF
TRBD2 | TRBJ2-3 | 15 | TRBV3-1 | many | TGTGCCAGCAGCCAACTAGCGGGGACCACAGATACGCAGTATTTT | CASSQLAGTTDTQYF
- | TRBJ2-1 | 14 | TRBV6-1 | - | TGTGCCAGCAGGACAAGGCGGACCTACAATGAGCAGTTCTTC | CASRTRRTYNEQFF
- | TRBJ2-5 | 15 | TRBV9 | - | TGTGCCAGCAGCGTAGAGGGGGGCCCCCAAGAGACCCAGTACTTC | CASSVEGGPQETQYF
- | TRBJ2-3 | 12 | TRBV12-3/TRBV12-4 | - | TGTGCCAGCGGGAAGAGCTGGGATACGCAGTATTTT | CASGKSWDTQYF
- | TRBJ1-1 | 12 | TRBV29-1 | - | TGCAGCGTTGAAATCCCCAACACTGAAGCTTTCTTT | CSVEIPNTEAFF
TRBD1 | TRBJ1-2 | 17 | TRBV3-1 | - | TGTGCCAGCAGCCAAGTTATCAGGGGGCGGGGAGTCTATGGCTACACCTTC | CASSQVIRGRGVYGYTF
TRBD1 | TRBJ2-1 | 14 | TRBV18 | - | TGTGCCAGCTCGGCGACGACAGGGAACGATGAGCAGTTCTTC | CASSATTGNDEQFF
- | TRBJ2-7 | 12 | TRBV7-2 | few | TGTGCCAGCAGCTTCCACACATACGAGCAGTACTTC | CASSFHTYEQYF
- | TRBJ2-5 | 14 | TRBV12-3/TRBV12-4 | - | TGTGCCAGCAGTTCCTTGGGGTCCCAAGAGACCCAGTACTTC | CASSSLGSQETQYF
TRBD2 | TRBJ2-7 | 15 | TRBV3-1 | few | TGTGCCAGCAGCCACAAAGCCCGGACTAGCTCCGAGCAGTACTTC | CASSHKARTSSEQYF
- | TRBJ2-7 | 15 | TRBV4-1 | - | TGCGCCAGCAGCCAAGAATACAGGCTCCTCCGCGAGCAGTACTTC | CASSQEYRLLREQYF
TRBD1 | TRBJ2-2 | 17 | TRBV11-2 | few | TGTGCCAGCAGCTTAACAGGGGGCCGCGATAACACCGGGGAGCTGTTTTTT | CASSLTGGRDNTGELFF
TRBD2 | TRBJ2-5 | 16 | TRBV10-1 | - | TGCGCCAGCAGTGAGCGCGGGACTAGCGGGGTCGAGACCCAGTACTTC | CASSERGTSGVETQYF
- | TRBJ2-2 | 12 | TRBV20-1 | few | TGCAGTGCTAGAGACCGCACCGGGGAGCTGTTTTTT | CSARDRTGELFF
- | TRBJ2-1 | 13 | TRBV5-4 | - | TGTGCCAGCAGCTTCTGGAAGTACAATGAGCAGTTCTTC | CASSFWKYNEQFF
- | TRBJ1-4 | 16 | TRBV7-2 | - | TGTGCCAGCAGCCCCGGGGGGACTGCAACTAATGAAAAACTGTTTTTT | CASSPGGTATNEKLFF
TRBD1 | TRBJ2-2 | 15 | TRBV5-1 | - | TGCGCCAGCAGCCGGGACAGGACCAACACCGGGGAGCTGTTTTTT | CASSRDRTNTGELFF
- | TRBJ1-6 | 12 | TRBV19 | - | TGTGCCAGTTGGGAGCCGTTAACATCCCTCCACTTT | CASWEPLTSLHF
- | TRBJ1-6 | 16 | TRBV5-1 | few | TGCGCCAGCAGCTTGGTTCCACCGGGATTTCAATCACCCCTCCACTTT | CASSLVPPGFQSPLHF
- | TRBJ2-2 | 14 | TRBV5-8 | - | TGTGCCAGCAAGGGCAGGATGAACACCGGGGAGCTGTTTTTT | CASKGRMNTGELFF
- | TRBJ2-4 | 13 | TRBV9 | few | TGTGCCAGCAGCCTTAAAAGATCGGACATTCAGTACTTC | CASSLKRSDIQYF
TRBD1 | TRBJ2-3 | 15 | TRBV5-6 | - | TGTGCCAGCAGCATCGGACAGGGTTGGGGAGATACGCAGTATTTT | CASSIGQGWGDTQYF
- | TRBJ2-7 | 12 | TRBV6-5 | - | TGTGCCAGCATGGGACTTCTCTACGAGCAGTACTTC | CASMGLLYEQYF
TRBD1 | TRBJ2-5 | 17 | TRBV5-1 | few | TGCGCCAGCAGCTTGAACCCTAGGACAGGGTGGGGAGAGACCCAGTACTTC | CASSLNPRTGWGETQYF
- | TRBJ1-5 | 16 | TRBV12-3/TRBV12-4 | - | TGTGCCAGCAGTTTATTTGGACCGTTAAGCAATCAGCCCCAGCATTTT | CASSLFGPLSNQPQHF
TRBD2 | TRBJ2-1 | 21 | TRBV5-1 | many | TGCGCCAGCAGCTTGGAGGGACTAGCGGGGGGGTTCGAAAGCTCCTACAATGAGCAGTTCTTC | CASSLEGLAGGFESSYNEQFF
TRBD1 | TRBJ2-2 | 14 | TRBV7-8 | - | TGTGCCAGCAGCCCAAGACAGGGTCACCGGGAGCTGTTTTTT | CASSPRQGHRELFF
TRBD2 | TRBJ2-1 | 15 | TRBV7-2 | - | TGTGCCAGCAGCTCCCTCGGGACTAGCTACGGTGAGCAGTTCTTC | CASSSLGTSYGEQFF
- | TRBJ2-2 | 14 | TRBV27 | - | TGTGCCAGCAGTCTAAGCGTGGACACCGGGGAGCTGTTTTTT | CASSLSVDTGELFF
- | TRBJ2-2 | 15 | TRBV10-3 | - | TGTGCCACCACCTCAGGAGGTACGAACACCGGGGAGCTGTTTTTT | CATTSGGTNTGELFF
- | TRBJ2-7 | 13 | TRBV4-2 | many | TGTGCCAGCAGCCAAGAAGGGGGGGACGAGCAGTACTTC | CASSQEGGDEQYF
TRBD1 | TRBJ2-1 | 16 | TRBV6-5 | few | TGTGCCAGCAGTTACATGGGGACAGGGACTATCAATGAGCAGTTCTTC | CASSYMGTGTINEQFF
- | TRBJ1-4 | 15 | TRBV4-1 | - | TGCGCCAGCAGCCTTTCGGGGACACCCAATGAAAAACTGTTTTTT | CASSLSGTPNEKLFF
- | TRBJ2-5 | 16 | TRBV4-1 | few | TGCGCCAGCAGCCAAGTCCTAGGGGGTCGACAAGAGACCCAGTACTTC | CASSQVLGGRQETQYF
- | TRBJ1-5 | 14 | TRBV30 | - | TGTGCCTGGAGTGTAACCTTTGGGGATCAGCCCCAGCATTTT | CAWSVTFGDQPQHF
TRBD2 | TRBJ2-1 | 16 | TRBV5-1 | few | TGCGCCAGCAGCCGGTCGGCGGGGGAGGTCTACAATGAGCAGTTCTTC | CASSRSAGEVYNEQFF
TRBD1 | TRBJ1-6 | 17 | TRBV5-4 | - | TGTGCCAGCAGCTTCGACAGGGGGCGCGGGTATAATTCACCCCTCCACTTT | CASSFDRGRGYNSPLHF
- | TRBJ2-4 | 17 | TRBV6-1 | - | TGTGCCAGCAGTACAAACCGGGCCCGCAAGACCAAAAACATTCAGTACTTC | CASSTNRARKTKNIQYF
- | TRBJ2-5 | 16 | TRBV20-1 | few | TGCAGTGCTTCCCCCGGTAGTGGGGCCAGTAGGGAGACCCAGTACTTC | CSASPGSGASRETQYF
- | TRBJ2-1 | 14 | TRBV30 | few | TGTGCCTCCCCCCGGGTCCCCGGGGGCAATGAGCAGTTCTTC | CASPRVPGGNEQFF
- | TRBJ2-6 | 16 | TRBV15 | - | TGTGCCACCAGCAGAGATGGTCAGGGAAGAACCAACGTCCTGACTTTC | CATSRDGQGRTNVLTF